The clone carrying this T cell receptor (beta chain) was seen a single time. Its antigen is undetermined. Deep level was the assay's run setting. The data were produced by immunoSEQ multiplex PCR, yet TCRdb's version contains in-frame clones alone and is incomplete. The sample consists of approximately 740,000 clones, about 92% of them appearing once. Germline V lookup: CDR1 PRHDT, CDR2 FYEKMQ (reference sequence). This CDR3 has 17 residues. V trimming: 7 bases; J trimming: 2 bases; junction bases outside the gene matches: 8. The data originate from a study of shared clonotypes between healthy human individuals. Whole-study context: A donor's plate count was three for CD4 naive and three for CD4 memory; CD8 naive had two and CD8 memory one.

Positive CCR7 selection of CD45RO-negative cells yielded the naive CD8 cells, and terminally differentiated effector memory CD45RA+ cells were excluded. Findings and caveats of the study: It was the non-shared clonotypes that had lower generation probabilities than clonotypes shared by all four donors. Donors were few, which limited the genetic and exposure-history diversity represented.

The rearrangement uses TRBV13 and TRBJ2-2; TRBD2 agrees at 12 bases. The sample comprised naive CD8+ T cells sorted from blood. The TCR comes from a man aged 30-40 years in good health. CDR3 residues: CASTIGLAGLNTGELFF. The CDR3 DNA reads as TGTGCCAGCACCATCGGACTAGCGGGGTTAAACACCGGGGAGCTGTTTTTT.